This T cell receptor beta chain was recovered during a study of T cell repertoires in cytomegalovirus infection. Study overall: From public TCR beta signatures came an indication of both CMV infection and matching HLA type. Study-wide findings and caveats: HLA-C-restricted CMV-specific TCR beta clonotypes prevailed in the ex vivo response. Cumulative frequency (of public TCR beta family members) identified carriers of CMV plus the relevant HLA.

Only a few counts were recorded for this clonotype. The antigen is not known. TCRdb redid the calling of the reads with MiXCR, one entry per CDR3 protein. This sample carries 200,000 to 300,000 distinct CDR3 sequences, roughly an eighth of them seen once, and the ten largest clones take around 8.7%. CDR1 and CDR2 from the germline V gene are SGHNT and YYREEE (reference sequence). V lost 4 bases to trimming and J lost 12 bases, with 8 bases between them. The CDR3 contains 11 residues. The chain couples TRBV5-4 to TRBJ1-6; D might be TRBD1 (5 bases). The sample taken for sequencing was PBMCs. This receptor was obtained from a human donor in good health (CMV status not recorded). Some clones in this sample may be carry-over from other donors' samples. The CDR3, as DNA: TGTGCCAGCAGCAGGCAGGGACCCCTCCACTTT. Protein product: CASSRQGPLHF.